These T cell receptor beta chains were read from a single sample in a study of blood T cell repertoires in COVID-19. Clones were read by immunoSEQ multiplex PCR, and TCRdb kept only the in-frame ones, dropping some. Among about 29,000 clones, more than 60% were seen once, and the ten largest hold 7.8%. Sample: peripheral blood. The source is a woman in her 70s with active or convalescent COVID-19. Both conserved end residues are part of each CDR3. D genes are given only for firm matches. Only some rows state a clone size, as once, few, many or a class for expanded clones.

CDR3nt	CDR3aa	d_gene	v_gene	j_gene	abundance
TGTGCCAGCAGCCCGGGGGGATGGACCGGGGAGCTGTTTTTT	CASSPGGWTGELFF	TRBD2	TRBV13	TRBJ2-2	NA
TGTGCCAGTAGTAAGATCCCACAGGGGAACACTGAAGCTTTCTTT	CASSKIPQGNTEAFF	NA	TRBV19	TRBJ1-1	NA
TGCGCCAGCAGCCGGTTTAGCGGAGCGTACGAGCAGTACTTC	CASSRFSGAYEQYF	NA	TRBV4-3	TRBJ2-7	NA
TGTGCCAGCAGCTTAAGCGGGGGCCTTCGTGGGAACGAGCAGTACTTC	CASSLSGGLRGNEQYF	TRBD2	TRBV5-6	TRBJ2-7	few
TGTGCCAGCAGCTTACCGTCGGAGTCACCCCTCCACTTT	CASSLPSESPLHF	NA	TRBV5-6	TRBJ1-6	NA
TGTGCCAGCAGCGGTATAGACAGGACTTTTCAGGACGAGCAGTACTTC	CASSGIDRTFQDEQYF	NA	TRBV5-5	TRBJ2-7	NA
TGTGCCAGCTCACCCACAGGGGACTATGGCTACACCTTC	CASSPTGDYGYTF	TRBD1	TRBV18	TRBJ1-2	NA
TGCAGTGCTAGTGACCAATCCTACAATGAGCAGTTCTTC	CSASDQSYNEQFF	NA	TRBV20-1	TRBJ2-1	once
TGTGCCAGCAGTTTGATGGGACAGGGGTCTGGCTACACCTTC	CASSLMGQGSGYTF	TRBD1	TRBV28	TRBJ1-2	NA
TGCGCCAGCAGCTTTGTGGCGGAGAACACTGAAGCTTTCTTT	CASSFVAENTEAFF	NA	TRBV5-1	TRBJ1-1	NA
TGTGCCAGCAGGGTACAGGGTTCCGTCAAAAACATTCAGTACTTC	CASRVQGSVKNIQYF	NA	TRBV28	TRBJ2-4	once
TGTGCCAGCAGCGTAGGGGACAGGGAAACAGATACGCAGTATTTT	CASSVGDRETDTQYF	TRBD1	TRBV9	TRBJ2-3	NA
TGCAGCGTTGTGAGGGATGAACTGGCCTACGAGCAGTACTTC	CSVVRDELAYEQYF	NA	TRBV29-1	TRBJ2-7	NA
TGTGCCAGCTCACCCGGACAGGGACGCTCGGGAAACACCATATATTTT	CASSPGQGRSGNTIYF	TRBD1	TRBV18	TRBJ1-3	NA
TGCGCCAGCAGCTTGCGGGAGGGGAAAACCGGGGAGCTGTTTTTT	CASSLREGKTGELFF	TRBD2	TRBV5-1	TRBJ2-2	few
TGTGCCAGTAGTTGGAAACAGGGGGCGCCGGGCACTGAAGCTTTCTTT	CASSWKQGAPGTEAFF	TRBD1	TRBV19	TRBJ1-1	NA
TGTGCCAGCAGCTTAGTAGGGACAGGGGATCAAGAGACCCAGTACTTC	CASSLVGTGDQETQYF	TRBD1	TRBV7-2	TRBJ2-5	few
TGTGCCTGGAGTGTGACACAGGGATCACCCCTCCACTTT	CAWSVTQGSPLHF	NA	TRBV30	TRBJ1-6	few
TGTGCCAGCAGCCCGGGACTTTGGGGCAATGAGCAGTTCTTC	CASSPGLWGNEQFF	NA	TRBV7-2	TRBJ2-1	NA
TGTGCCAGCAGGCGGGGGACAGATACGCAGTATTTT	CASRRGTDTQYF	TRBD2	TRBV2	TRBJ2-3	NA
TGTGCCAGCAGCGTAGGGGCGGGGAATTCACCCCTCCACTTT	CASSVGAGNSPLHF	NA	TRBV9	TRBJ1-6	NA
TGCGCCAGCAGCCCAGAGGGACATTTGGCTCCAGATACGCAGTATTTT	CASSPEGHLAPDTQYF	NA	TRBV4-3	TRBJ2-3	few
TGTGCCAGCAGTTACGTAGGGACAGGGGTTTACTATGGCTACACCTTC	CASSYVGTGVYYGYTF	TRBD1	TRBV6-5	TRBJ1-2	NA
TGCGCCAGCAGCCCGGGACAGGGGGGGGCCCGCTATGGCTACACCTTC	CASSPGQGGARYGYTF	TRBD1	TRBV5-1	TRBJ1-2	NA
TGCAGCGCGGGAGGTACAGGGAGACCCACCGGGGAGCTGTTTTTT	CSAGGTGRPTGELFF	NA	TRBV29-1	TRBJ2-2	NA
TGTGCCAGCAGCTCCCGGACAGCACGGAGGAACATGAACACTGAAGCTTTCTTT	CASSSRTARRNMNTEAFF	NA	TRBV7-8	TRBJ1-1	NA
TGTGCCAGCAGTAAGGCAGGGGATTTCTATGGCTACACCTTC	CASSKAGDFYGYTF	NA	TRBV28	TRBJ1-2	NA